This entry is about one TCR beta chain. This clone was recorded only once. Its antigen remains undetermined. No base-level quality is on record; no much larger clone is a single base apart. The protocol used for the library was the immunoSEQ multiplex PCR assay. Following the manufacturer's protocol, the hsTCRB Kit was used to amplify rearranged TCR beta chain sequences. An Illumina MiSeq was used to sequence the TCRB libraries. Regarding the original processing steps: Demultiplexing, trimming and gene mapping were performed with the kit vendor's proprietary platform. TCRdb retrieved this table from immuneACCESS and kept in-frame rearrangements only. Not all clones are present; in checked studies, unresolved V genes account for under half, and no reason is known for the remainder. The DNA gave D and trimming, while V, J and clone size come from that table. Counted in this sample were around 37,000 clones; just under 80% of them appeared once. The ten largest clones add up to 7.5% to 10% of the sample.

The time point label corresponds to: baseline, week 1 (first vaccination visit). The treatment or condition label of this sample denotes: pre-vaccination baseline after standard-of-care therapy. Donors had newly diagnosed WHO grade 3 or 4 IDH1-mutant astrocytomas with loss of nuclear ATRX. The samples were drawn from NOA16, a multicentre, single-arm, open-label phase I trial in Germany that tested a mutant IDH1 peptide vaccine in humans for the first time. Blood drawn at visit V03 was used as the baseline sample for immunogenicity testing. Genomic DNA for TCRB sequencing was isolated from EDTA blood with the DNeasy Blood and Tissue Kit. Trimming takes 4 bases from V and 1 base from J, and the germline ends sit 9 bases apart. Looking up the germline V gene (reference sequence) yields CDR1 GTSNPN and CDR2 SVGIG. Measured from the cysteine to the phenylalanine, the CDR3 is 13 residues long. The only DNA kept is the CDR3, 39 bases in frame from the first base.

The record originates from a study of a mutant IDH1 vaccine in newly diagnosed glioma (dated by TCRdb to the early 2020s). In the study overall: Of the approximately 30 treated patients, roughly 60% were male and about 40% were female, and the mean age was around 40 years. Prior to enrollment, patients had been given standard therapy consisting of radiotherapy alone, temozolomide alone, or radiochemotherapy with temozolomide, with the combination given to most patients. Peripheral blood samples were drawn at six visits, namely V03 (baseline), V05, V07, V10, V12 and V13. Longitudinal TCRB deep sequencing was performed for roughly 27 treated patients wherever samples were available for exploratory analyses. Study-wide conclusions, independent of this receptor: Selection of PBMC samples for TCRB deep sequencing was based on availability. Changes in the top peripheral T cell clonotypes picked up by TCRB sequencing did not appear to be linked to pseudoprogression. The authors stated that sample limitations prevented analyses of patient blood samples from being reproduced. Immune responses induced by the vaccine were seen in over 90% of patients across multiple MHC alleles.

Sequenced material: PBMCs, taken from a glioma patient treated with radiotherapy, temozolomide or both. The sequence was collected from a man aged 40-55 years with glioma. Some clones in this sample may be carry-over from other donors' samples. Here the chain combines TRBV30 and TRBJ2-3; the D gene cannot be named for sure. The DNA reads TGTGCCTGGATCCGGCAGGGCACAGATACGCAGTATTTT. It encodes CAWIRQGTDTQYF.